This T cell receptor (beta chain) is drawn from a study of CD8+ T cells in alopecia areata. Points from the study as a whole: Scalp samples also yield sequences from resident alphabeta T cells of normal skin. Possibly because of HLA-related factors, TCR sharing was less clear across patients than in mice. In lesional scalp, particularly from alopecia totalis/universalis, clonality was higher than in normal scalp.

With respect to this clone: As yet, its antigen is unknown.

Sorted out of PBMCs were CD4+ T cells and CD8+ T cells. Extracted RNA was reverse transcribed, and the resulting cDNA served as sequencing template. Clones were read by immunoSEQ multiplex PCR, and TCRdb kept only the in-frame ones, dropping some. Among about 110,000 clones, approximately 59% were seen once, and the ten largest hold more than 20%. Sequenced material: CD8+ T cells sorted from blood. The TCR comes from a human donor in good health.

The CDR3 reads CASSAGFNEQYF. The CDR3 DNA follows: TGTGCCAGCAGTGCAGGGTTCAACGAGCAGTACTTC. The chain has TRBV6-5 and TRBJ2-7, with D possibly TRBD1 on 5 matching bases. V was clipped by 5 bases and J by 5 bases, with 10 bases between them. Germline V gene sequence: CDR1 MNHEY, CDR2 SVGAGI. The CDR3 spans 12 residues.